This T cell receptor beta chain was identified in a study of T-cell reconstitution after alpha-beta-depleted transplantation in children. This clonotype was counted at least ten times. This sample's TCRbeta library carried unique molecular identifier barcodes. MiXCR, applied by TCRdb to the PCR reads, yields one record per CDR3 protein. Here the sample spans some 250,000 distinct CDR3 sequences, about 12% being singletons. The sequencing used PBMCs from the stem cell graft donor, collected from the stem cell graft. This sequence originates from a human donor who donated a stem cell graft to a child with acute lymphoblastic leukemia.

In DNA, the CDR3 is TGTGCCAGCAGCCCCTCCGGGTCTCTCAAAAAGTACTACTACACCTTC. Its translation: CASSPSGSLKKYYYTF. This chain joins TRBV28 and TRBJ1-2, with no clear D. The CDR3 is 16 residues long. CDR1 MDHEN and CDR2 SYDVKM come from the germline V gene. Trimming cost V 6 bases and J 10 bases, with 27 bases left between them.